This entry lists 10 T cell receptor beta chains sequenced from one sample in a study of CD8 T cells in Susac syndrome (dated by TCRdb to about 2019). Libraries were built with the immunoSEQ multiplex PCR assay. RNA was extracted with the RNeasy kit and roughly 0.45 to 1 ug was reverse transcribed using random hexamers. TCRdb itself trimmed the public reads at Q25 with fastp, ran MiXCR and retained productive beta chains. All rows with the same CDR3 protein become a single entry with the most common DNA and genes. Here the sample has 65,000 to 100,000 distinct CDR3 sequences; about 95% occur a single time. The biggest ten clones account for about 0.41% of the sample. Sequences were obtained from CD8+ T cells from PBMCs. Every receptor here comes from a human donor with Susac syndrome.

The J gene is TRBJ2-5, the V gene TRBV10-2, with 12 bases matching TRBD1. The length of the CDR3 is 14 residues. The V segment lost 8 bases and the J segment 1 base; nucleotides outside the gene matches: 2. CDR1 and CDR2 (germline): WSHSY, SAAADI. As DNA, the CDR3 is TGCGCCAGCTGGGGACAGGGGGCCCAAGAGACCCAGTACTTC. Translated: CASWGQGAQETQYF.

CDR3 protein: CAISDVLGTGASYEQYF. DNA of the CDR3: TGTGCCATCAGTGATGTCTTAGGGACAGGCGCCTCCTACGAGCAGTACTTC. The chain carries TRBV10-3 and TRBJ2-7; 8 bases are a match to TRBD1. The ends lost 3 bases at V and 0 bases at J; junction bases unmatched: 10. CDR3 size: 17 residues. Looked up from germline, CDR1 is ENHRY and CDR2 is SYGVKD.

The rearrangement links TRBV6-5 to TRBJ2-7; D perhaps matches TRBD1 (5 bases). CDR3 length equals 15 residues. Trimming removed 0 bases from V and 0 bases from J, with 9 bases in between. Germline CDR1 and CDR2: MNHEY and SVGAGI. CDR3 in amino acids: CASSYSEDSSYEQYF. The CDR3 DNA reads TGTGCCAGCAGTTACTCGGAAGACAGCTCCTACGAGCAGTACTTC.

The chain recombines TRBV28 with TRBJ2-4; unclear D gene. Per germline, CDR1 MDHEN and CDR2 SYDVKM. The V and J ends lost 4 bases and 0 bases respectively, with 13 bases between them. The CDR3 sequence is 16 residues long. As DNA, the CDR3 is TGTGCCAGCAGTTCTGACTCCCCTGTAGCCAAAAACATTCAGTACTTC. Translation gives CASSSDSPVAKNIQYF.

The J gene is TRBJ2-7, the V gene TRBV5-1; 7 bases are shared with TRBD1. Trimming cost V 4 bases and J 3 bases; bases outside gene matches: 10. This CDR3 region has 15 residues. Germline assignment: CDR1 SGHRS and CDR2 YFSETQ. The chain's CDR3 is CASSVCRDRFYEQYV. CDR3 DNA sequence: TGCGCCAGCAGCGTATGCCGGGACAGATTCTACGAGCAGTACGTC.

The chain recombines TRBV6-5 with TRBJ1-1; TRBD1 might be the D (5 bases). The CDR3 sequence is 13 residues long. Trimming cost V 2 bases and J 6 bases, with 10 bases left between them. Germline V gene sequence: CDR1 MNHEY, CDR2 SVGAGI. Here the CDR3 reads CASSYGDDAEAFF. The DNA of the CDR3 is TGTGCCAGCAGTTACGGGGACGACGCTGAAGCTTTCTTT.

In DNA, the CDR3 is TGTGCCAGCAGTTTCTCAGGTCCGAACACTGAAGCTTTCTTT. Its translation is CASSFSGPNTEAFF. V and J are TRBV28 and TRBJ1-1, with D hard to call. Germline CDR1 MDHEN, CDR2 SYDVKM. With 3 bases removed from V and 1 base from J, the gap between germline ends came to 9 bases. The CDR3 covers 14 residues.

This clonotype was recorded only once. This chain connects TRBV28 to TRBJ2-2, with D perhaps matching TRBD2 (5 bases). Trimming stripped 7 bases from V and 4 bases from J, with 19 bases between. The CDR3 is 16 amino acids. The germline gives CDR1 MDHEN, CDR2 SYDVKM. CDR3 coding DNA: TGTGCCAGCACCTCGAGCAGCGGACGGATCACCGGGGAGCTGTTTTTT. Translation gives CASTSSSGRITGELFF.

V is TRBV9 and J is TRBJ1-2; D is undetermined. Germline V gene data show CDR1 as SGDLS and CDR2 as YYNGEE. The CDR3 is 12 residues long. Deletions cut 3 bases from V and 8 bases from J, with 11 bases between. CDR3 sequence reads: CASSDWMWGYTF. For the CDR3, the DNA is TGTGCCAGCAGCGACTGGATGTGGGGCTACACCTTC.

The CDR3 sequence: CASRDPEGPTYNEQFF. CDR3 DNA sequence: TGCGCCAGCAGGGACCCCGAGGGACCCACCTACAATGAGCAGTTCTTC. The chain employs TRBV4-1 and TRBJ2-1; D may correspond to TRBD1 or TRBD2 (5 bases each). CDR1 MGHRA and CDR2 YSYEKL come from the germline V gene. The CDR3 has 16 residues. V was shortened by 6 bases and J by 2 bases, with 17 bases between the two germline ends.